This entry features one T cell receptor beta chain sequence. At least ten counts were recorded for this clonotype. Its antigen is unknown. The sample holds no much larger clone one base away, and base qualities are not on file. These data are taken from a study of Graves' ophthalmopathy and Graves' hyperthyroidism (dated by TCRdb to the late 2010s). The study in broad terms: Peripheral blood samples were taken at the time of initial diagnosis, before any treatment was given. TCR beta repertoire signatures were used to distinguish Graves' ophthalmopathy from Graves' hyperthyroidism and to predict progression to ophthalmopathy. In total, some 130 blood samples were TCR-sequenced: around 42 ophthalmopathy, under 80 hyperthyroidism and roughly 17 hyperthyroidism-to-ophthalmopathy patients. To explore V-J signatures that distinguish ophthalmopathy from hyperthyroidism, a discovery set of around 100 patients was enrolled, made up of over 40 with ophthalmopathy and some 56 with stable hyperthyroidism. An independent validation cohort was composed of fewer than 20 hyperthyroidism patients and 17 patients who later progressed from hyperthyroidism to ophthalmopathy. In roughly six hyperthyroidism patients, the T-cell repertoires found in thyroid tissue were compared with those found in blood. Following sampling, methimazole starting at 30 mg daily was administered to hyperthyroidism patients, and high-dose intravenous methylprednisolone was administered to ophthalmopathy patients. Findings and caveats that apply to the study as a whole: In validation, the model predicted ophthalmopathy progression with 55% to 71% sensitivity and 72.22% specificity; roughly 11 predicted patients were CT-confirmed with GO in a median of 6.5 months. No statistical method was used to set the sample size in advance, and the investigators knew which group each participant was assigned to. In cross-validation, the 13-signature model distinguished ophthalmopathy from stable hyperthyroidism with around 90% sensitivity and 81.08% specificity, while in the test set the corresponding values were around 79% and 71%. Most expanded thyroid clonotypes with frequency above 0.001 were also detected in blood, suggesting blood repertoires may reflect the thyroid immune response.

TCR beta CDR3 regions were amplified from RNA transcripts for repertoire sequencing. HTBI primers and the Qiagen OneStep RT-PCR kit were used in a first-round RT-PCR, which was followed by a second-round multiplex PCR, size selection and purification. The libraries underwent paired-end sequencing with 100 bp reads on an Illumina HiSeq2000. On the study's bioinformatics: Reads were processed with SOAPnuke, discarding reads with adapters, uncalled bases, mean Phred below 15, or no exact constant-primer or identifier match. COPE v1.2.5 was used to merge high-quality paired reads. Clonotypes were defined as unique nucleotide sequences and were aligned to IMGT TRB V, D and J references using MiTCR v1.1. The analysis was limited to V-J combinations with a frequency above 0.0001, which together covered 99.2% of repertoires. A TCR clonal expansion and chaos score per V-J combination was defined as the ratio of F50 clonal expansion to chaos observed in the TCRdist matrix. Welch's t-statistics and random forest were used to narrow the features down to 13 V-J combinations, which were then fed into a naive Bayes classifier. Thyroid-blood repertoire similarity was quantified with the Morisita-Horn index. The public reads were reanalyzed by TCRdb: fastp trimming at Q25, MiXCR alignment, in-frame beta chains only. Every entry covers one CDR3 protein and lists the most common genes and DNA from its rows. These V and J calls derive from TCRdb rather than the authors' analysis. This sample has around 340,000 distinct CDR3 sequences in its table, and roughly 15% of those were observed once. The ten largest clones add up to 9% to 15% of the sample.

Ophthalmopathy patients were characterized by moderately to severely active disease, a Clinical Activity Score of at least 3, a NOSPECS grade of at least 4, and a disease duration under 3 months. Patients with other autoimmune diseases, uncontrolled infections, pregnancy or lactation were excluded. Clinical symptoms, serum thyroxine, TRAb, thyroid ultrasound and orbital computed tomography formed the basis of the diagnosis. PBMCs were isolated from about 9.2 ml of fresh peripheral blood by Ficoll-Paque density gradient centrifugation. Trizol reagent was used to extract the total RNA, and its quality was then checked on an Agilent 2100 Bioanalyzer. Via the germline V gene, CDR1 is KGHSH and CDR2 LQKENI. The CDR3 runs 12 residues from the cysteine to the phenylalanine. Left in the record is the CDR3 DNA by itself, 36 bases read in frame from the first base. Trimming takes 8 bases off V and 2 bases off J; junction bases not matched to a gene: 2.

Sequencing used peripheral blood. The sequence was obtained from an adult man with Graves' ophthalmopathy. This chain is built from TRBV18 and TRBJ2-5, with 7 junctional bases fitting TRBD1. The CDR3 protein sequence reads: CASQQGQETQYF. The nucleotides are TGTGCCAGCCAACAGGGGCAAGAGACCCAGTACTTC. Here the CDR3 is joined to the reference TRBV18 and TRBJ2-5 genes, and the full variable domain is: NAGVMQNPRHLVRRRGQEARLRCSPMKGHSHVYWYRQLPEEGLKFMVYLQKENIIDESGMPKERFSAEFPKEGPSILRIQQVVRGDSAAYFCASQQGQETQYFGPGTRLLVL.